A selection of T cell receptor beta chains follows, all from one sample in a study of cytomegalovirus exposure and HLA in healthy donors. Profiling relied on immunoSEQ multiplex PCR, and the TCRdb table lists in-frame clones only, not all of them. The table has about 240,000 clones, approximately 84% seen once. The sequenced sample was PBMCs. The receptors come from a woman between 25 and 40 years old in good health and CMV-seropositive. The CDR3 runs from the conserved cysteine through the conserved F or W.

V: TRBV7-9; CDR3: CASSFSDRVNEQYF
V: TRBV7-3; CDR3: CASSLTDNTDTQYF
V: TRBV29-1; CDR3: CSVGRTSGRTDTQYF
V: TRBV27; CDR3: CASTLNSRGNYGYTF
V: TRBV5-1; CDR3: CASTILLDTGELFF
V: TRBV6-1; CDR3: CASSGRLAGSAYTGELFF
V: TRBV5-1; CDR3: CASNTVSSGANVLTF
V: TRBV11-3; CDR3: CASSAYRAGTEAFF
V: TRBV5-4; CDR3: CASSSGTSGGNTGELFF
V: TRBV19; CDR3: CASGTGSVTGELFF
V: TRBV10-2; CDR3: CASSELGTGGSYEQYF
V: TRBV6-6; CDR3: CASTYGGEKLFF
V: TRBV4-2; CDR3: CASSQEYGGNTGELFF
V: TRBV29-1; CDR3: CSVERGSGRRNEQFF
V: TRBV18; CDR3: CASSPQREGYNEQFF
V: TRBV4-1; CDR3: CASSQAGTGSIQPQHF
V: TRBV4-2; CDR3: CASSHASEGGLAEAFF
V: TRBV30; CDR3: CAGGQGSGANVLTF
V: TRBV21-1; CDR3: CASGEAGPTYEQYF
V: TRBV11-2; CDR3: CASPASGVGSNQPQHF
V: TRBV7-9; CDR3: CASSSEGTGRTEAFF
V: TRBV10-1; CDR3: CASSPRGAGSGEQFF
V: TRBV15; CDR3: CATSRLASYEQYF
V: TRBV27; CDR3: CASSFLSLTSTDTQYF
V: TRBV5-4; CDR3: CASSLDPGAMNTEAFF
V: TRBV7-8; CDR3: CASHLRGRNTEAFF
V: TRBV5-1; CDR3: CASSFSSGSRNEQFF
V: TRBV2; CDR3: CASSELPGTSGNTGELFF
V: TRBV27; CDR3: CASSPSGDRWSSYEQYF
V: TRBV11-2; CDR3: CASTPGLAGVTGELFF
V: TRBV6-1; CDR3: CASRDRQGAIQPQHF
V: TRBV7-8; CDR3: CASTVAGVVNTGELFF
V: TRBV5-1; CDR3: CASSPRVAGDANEQFF
V: TRBV10-1; CDR3: CASSQTTDTQYF
V: TRBV7-7; CDR3: CASSPRTSGRPTEQFF
V: TRBV7-7; CDR3: CASSPGRAGRGDTQYF
V: TRBV19; CDR3: CASSPSEGAGSQPQHF
V: TRBV18; CDR3: CASSRDRETEAFF
V: TRBV11-2; CDR3: CASSLGTSTEAFF
V: TRBV25-1; CDR3: CASSLAGAYEQYF
V: TRBV10-3; CDR3: CAISDRVDTEAFF
V: TRBV5-1; CDR3: CASSLATSGKRGELFF
V: TRBV30; CDR3: CAWSEDRTIRNEQFF
V: TRBV7-7; CDR3: CASSLGDDSHEQYF
V: TRBV7-9; CDR3: CASSPVLLTGGGEQFF
V: TRBV30; CDR3: CAWTSSGSAFLFF
V: TRBV10-3; CDR3: CAISDRGSTEAFF
V: TRBV19; CDR3: CASSIVGDKPYEQYF
V: TRBV6-1; CDR3: CASSSGMPKNIQYF
V: TRBV7-9; CDR3: CASSLILGRNTIYF
V: TRBV7-2; CDR3: CASSVYFGAGYEQYF
V: TRBV19; CDR3: CASSRAAGGSYNEQFF
V: TRBV5-1; CDR3: CASSWGRQRDDNEQFF
V: TRBV6-5; CDR3: CASSYSALNTIYF
V: TRBV7-9; CDR3: CASSLGTSELADTQYF